This is a list of T cell receptor beta chains from one sample in a study of CD8+CD57+ T cells in acquired aplastic anemia. TCRdb processed the reads anew with MiXCR; each CDR3 protein has one entry. The table records fewer than 200,000 distinct CDR3 sequences, roughly 43% of them present only once. Sequences were obtained from sorted CD4+, CD8+, or CD8+CD57+ T cells (not recorded which) from PBMCs. The receptors originated from a human donor with aplastic anemia. CDR3s include the opening cysteine and the closing phenylalanine or tryptophan. Fields, in order: V gene, clone size, D gene, J gene, CDR3 length, CDR3 protein, CDR3 DNA. The D gene is left open where the match is weak. Some rows have no size entry. The others give once, few or many, or a class for an expanded clone.

v_call: TRBV10-3
clone_size: few
d_call: NA
j_call: TRBJ2-1
cdr3_length: 13
cdr3_aa: CAITDPWVHEQFF
cdr3_nt: TGTGCCATCACCGACCCCTGGGTCCATGAGCAGTTCTTC

v_call: TRBV3-1
clone_size: few
d_call: TRBD1
j_call: TRBJ1-2
cdr3_length: 16
cdr3_aa: CASTSLRQGVFYGYTF
cdr3_nt: TGTGCCAGCACCTCCCTACGACAGGGAGTTTTCTATGGCTACACCTTC

v_call: TRBV29-1
clone_size: NA
d_call: NA
j_call: TRBJ2-7
cdr3_length: 12
cdr3_aa: CSATEGGYEQYF
cdr3_nt: TGCAGCGCGACCGAAGGAGGCTACGAGCAGTACTTC

v_call: TRBV20-1
clone_size: NA
d_call: TRBD1
j_call: TRBJ1-2
cdr3_length: 16
cdr3_aa: CSASRGQGAFHYGYTF
cdr3_nt: TGCAGTGCTAGTCGGGGACAGGGGGCATTTCACTATGGCTACACCTTC

v_call: TRBV7-3
clone_size: NA
d_call: NA
j_call: TRBJ2-2
cdr3_length: 11
cdr3_aa: CASSPNQELFF
cdr3_nt: TGTGCCAGCAGCCCTAACCAAGAGCTGTTTTTT

v_call: TRBV2
clone_size: NA
d_call: NA
j_call: TRBJ1-6
cdr3_length: 16
cdr3_aa: CASSVSGSSYNSPLHF
cdr3_nt: TGTGCCAGCAGTGTATCAGGGAGCTCCTATAATTCACCCCTCCACTTT

v_call: TRBV11-2
clone_size: few
d_call: TRBD2
j_call: TRBJ2-5
cdr3_length: 16
cdr3_aa: CASSSLGLAGEETQYF
cdr3_nt: TGTGCCAGCAGCTCCCTAGGACTAGCGGGGGAGGAGACCCAGTACTTC

v_call: TRBV27
clone_size: once
d_call: NA
j_call: TRBJ2-7
cdr3_length: 14
cdr3_aa: CASSLGVGSNEQYF
cdr3_nt: TGTGCCAGCAGTTTAGGGGTAGGCTCCAACGAGCAGTACTTC

v_call: TRBV19
clone_size: NA
d_call: TRBD1
j_call: TRBJ1-1
cdr3_length: 15
cdr3_aa: CASSIVGQLNTEAFF
cdr3_nt: TGTGCCAGTAGTATAGTGGGACAGCTGAACACTGAAGCTTTCTTT

v_call: TRBV2
clone_size: many
d_call: TRBD1
j_call: TRBJ1-3
cdr3_length: 15
cdr3_aa: CASKGQAISGNTIYF
cdr3_nt: TGTGCCAGCAAGGGACAGGCTATCTCTGGAAACACCATATATTTT

v_call: TRBV10-3
clone_size: NA
d_call: NA
j_call: TRBJ1-2
cdr3_length: 13
cdr3_aa: CAISERLIYGYTF
cdr3_nt: TGTGCCATCAGTGAGCGGCTGATATATGGCTACACCTTC

v_call: TRBV7-9
clone_size: once
d_call: NA
j_call: TRBJ1-2
cdr3_length: 13
cdr3_aa: CASTRSSYYGYTF
cdr3_nt: TGTGCCAGCACCCGTAGCAGCTACTATGGCTACACCTTC

v_call: TRBV2
clone_size: NA
d_call: TRBD1
j_call: TRBJ1-1
cdr3_length: 14
cdr3_aa: CAPGQGAGNTEAFF
cdr3_nt: TGTGCCCCGGGACAGGGGGCAGGGAACACTGAAGCTTTCTTT

v_call: TRBV3-2
clone_size: NA
d_call: NA
j_call: TRBJ1-2
cdr3_length: 14
cdr3_aa: CASSPGELNYGYTF
cdr3_nt: TGTGCCAGCAGCCCAGGGGAACTAAACTATGGCTACACCTTC

v_call: TRBV6-1
clone_size: many
d_call: NA
j_call: TRBJ1-2
cdr3_length: 15
cdr3_aa: CASSEALARVHGYTF
cdr3_nt: TGTGCCAGCAGTGAAGCGCTGGCCAGGGTCCATGGCTACACCTTC

v_call: TRBV15
clone_size: NA
d_call: NA
j_call: TRBJ2-7
cdr3_length: 15
cdr3_aa: CATSRDRGFSYEQYF
cdr3_nt: TGTGCCACCAGCAGAGATCGGGGATTCTCCTACGAGCAGTACTTC

v_call: TRBV6-1
clone_size: many
d_call: NA
j_call: TRBJ1-1
cdr3_length: 12
cdr3_aa: CASSERGTEAFF
cdr3_nt: TGTGCCAGCAGTGAAAGGGGGACTGAAGCTTTCTTT

v_call: TRBV20-1
clone_size: NA
d_call: TRBD1
j_call: TRBJ2-5
cdr3_length: 14
cdr3_aa: CSARGQSWKETQYF
cdr3_nt: TGCAGTGCCAGGGGACAGTCATGGAAAGAGACCCAGTACTTC

v_call: TRBV15
clone_size: NA
d_call: NA
j_call: TRBJ1-2
cdr3_length: 13
cdr3_aa: CATSSLPGVGYTF
cdr3_nt: TGTGCCACCAGCAGTTTACCAGGAGTTGGCTACACCTTC

v_call: TRBV6-1
clone_size: many
d_call: NA
j_call: TRBJ1-6
cdr3_length: 16
cdr3_aa: CASRATLTGIVSPLHF
cdr3_nt: TGTGCCAGCAGAGCCACCCTGACAGGAATCGTTTCACCCCTCCACTTT

v_call: TRBV20-1
clone_size: NA
d_call: NA
j_call: TRBJ1-1
cdr3_length: 11
cdr3_aa: CSAGADTEAFF
cdr3_nt: TGCAGTGCGGGGGCGGATACTGAAGCTTTCTTT

v_call: TRBV20-1
clone_size: NA
d_call: TRBD1
j_call: TRBJ2-7
cdr3_length: 14
cdr3_aa: CSARAGGASNEQYF
cdr3_nt: TGCAGTGCGCGCGCAGGGGGCGCTTCGAACGAGCAGTACTTC

v_call: TRBV20-1
clone_size: few
d_call: TRBD1
j_call: TRBJ2-7
cdr3_length: 13
cdr3_aa: CSARGTGSYEQYF
cdr3_nt: TGCAGTGCTAGAGGGACAGGTTCCTACGAGCAGTACTTC

v_call: TRBV7-8
clone_size: NA
d_call: NA
j_call: TRBJ1-1
cdr3_length: 15
cdr3_aa: CASRPPVGASAEAFF
cdr3_nt: TGTGCCAGCAGGCCTCCTGTGGGCGCGTCGGCTGAAGCTTTCTTT

v_call: TRBV2
clone_size: NA
d_call: NA
j_call: TRBJ1-2
cdr3_length: 14
cdr3_aa: CASSPAGSAYGYTF
cdr3_nt: TGCGCCAGCAGCCCAGCGGGGTCGGCATATGGCTACACCTTC

v_call: TRBV20-1
clone_size: many
d_call: TRBD1
j_call: TRBJ1-2
cdr3_length: 15
cdr3_aa: CSAESDRTGAYGYTF
cdr3_nt: TGCAGTGCAGAGTCCGACAGGACAGGAGCCTATGGCTACACCTTC

v_call: TRBV15
clone_size: medium-sized
d_call: NA
j_call: TRBJ1-6
cdr3_length: 12
cdr3_aa: CATRLSNSPLHF
cdr3_nt: TGTGCCACCCGGCTGTCTAATTCACCCCTCCACTTT

v_call: TRBV19
clone_size: NA
d_call: TRBD1
j_call: TRBJ1-1
cdr3_length: 15
cdr3_aa: CASSSEGATNTEAFF
cdr3_nt: TGTGCCAGTAGTAGCGAGGGGGCGACGAACACTGAAGCTTTCTTT

v_call: TRBV6-1
clone_size: many
d_call: NA
j_call: TRBJ1-3
cdr3_length: 15
cdr3_aa: CASTSEQNSGNTIYF
cdr3_nt: TGTGCCAGCACCTCGGAGCAGAACTCTGGAAACACCATATATTTT

v_call: TRBV24-1
clone_size: few
d_call: NA
j_call: TRBJ1-2
cdr3_length: 12
cdr3_aa: CATSSEGGSYTF
cdr3_nt: TGTGCCACCAGTTCGGAGGGGGGTAGCTACACCTTC

v_call: TRBV7-8
clone_size: NA
d_call: NA
j_call: TRBJ1-2
cdr3_length: 18
cdr3_aa: CTSVLPTPNREIVYGYTF
cdr3_nt: NA

v_call: TRBV19
clone_size: once
d_call: NA
j_call: TRBJ1-2
cdr3_length: 14
cdr3_aa: CASTPGNSNYGYTF
cdr3_nt: TGTGCCAGTACCCCCGGCAATTCTAACTATGGCTACACCTTC

v_call: TRBV2
clone_size: NA
d_call: NA
j_call: TRBJ2-2
cdr3_length: 16
cdr3_aa: CASSIRDSLNSGELFF
cdr3_nt: TGTGCCAGTAGTATCCGGGACTCCCTTAACAGCGGGGAGCTGTTTTTT

v_call: TRBV28
clone_size: NA
d_call: NA
j_call: TRBJ2-7
cdr3_length: 17
cdr3_aa: CASSLSQDLFYSYEQYF
cdr3_nt: TGTGCCAGCAGTTTAAGTCAAGACCTCTTTTACTCCTACGAGCAGTACTTC

v_call: TRBV12-5
clone_size: many
d_call: NA
j_call: TRBJ2-1
cdr3_length: 15
cdr3_aa: CASGLVQGSIHEQFF
cdr3_nt: TGTGCTAGTGGTTTGGTACAAGGGTCGATTCATGAGCAGTTCTTC

v_call: TRBV12-3/TRBV12-4
clone_size: many
d_call: NA
j_call: TRBJ2-1
cdr3_length: 12
cdr3_aa: CASSSPPGQQFF
cdr3_nt: TGTGCCAGCAGTTCGCCCCCGGGCCAGCAGTTCTTC

v_call: TRBV6-2/TRBV6-3
clone_size: few
d_call: TRBD2
j_call: TRBJ2-2
cdr3_length: 17
cdr3_aa: CASSYMSGGARTGELFF
cdr3_nt: TGTGCCAGCAGTTACATGAGCGGGGGGGCTCGGACCGGGGAGCTGTTTTTT

v_call: TRBV7-8
clone_size: NA
d_call: TRBD2
j_call: TRBJ2-2
cdr3_length: 18
cdr3_aa: CASSLAASGGPNTGELFF
cdr3_nt: TGTGCCAGCAGCTTAGCGGCTAGCGGGGGGCCGAACACCGGGGAGCTGTTTTTT

v_call: TRBV6-1
clone_size: NA
d_call: NA
j_call: TRBJ2-1
cdr3_length: 14
cdr3_aa: CASSENSAQTGQFF
cdr3_nt: TGTGCCAGCAGTGAAAATAGCGCCCAAACGGGGCAGTTCTTC

v_call: TRBV2
clone_size: NA
d_call: NA
j_call: TRBJ1-1
cdr3_length: 15
cdr3_aa: CASVWGSSRVREAFF
cdr3_nt: TGTGCCAGCGTCTGGGGATCCAGTAGGGTACGAGAAGCTTTCTTT

v_call: TRBV6-1
clone_size: NA
d_call: NA
j_call: TRBJ1-3
cdr3_length: 15
cdr3_aa: CASSDVIRGGNTIYF
cdr3_nt: TGTGCCAGCAGTGACGTGATCAGGGGTGGAAACACCATATATTTT

v_call: TRBV5-6
clone_size: few
d_call: NA
j_call: TRBJ2-1
cdr3_length: 16
cdr3_aa: CASSGERRVLHNEQFF
cdr3_nt: TGTGCCAGCAGCGGGGAGAGGAGGGTACTACACAATGAGCAGTTCTTC

v_call: TRBV20-1
clone_size: many
d_call: NA
j_call: TRBJ1-6
cdr3_length: 15
cdr3_aa: CSAESPGVQNSPLHF
cdr3_nt: TGCAGTGCTGAGAGCCCCGGGGTGCAGAATTCACCCCTCCACTTT

v_call: TRBV5-5
clone_size: NA
d_call: NA
j_call: TRBJ2-2
cdr3_length: 13
cdr3_aa: CASSPTDLRELFF
cdr3_nt: TGTGCCAGCAGCCCCACGGACCTCAGGGAGCTGTTTTTT

v_call: TRBV20-1
clone_size: NA
d_call: NA
j_call: TRBJ1-1
cdr3_length: 14
cdr3_aa: CSAREPATKTEAFF
cdr3_nt: TGCAGTGCTAGAGAGCCGGCGACAAAGACTGAAGCTTTCTTT